This T cell receptor (beta chain) comes out of a study of T-cell reconstitution after alpha-beta-depleted transplantation in children. Overall study findings and caveats: At around two months after transplant, the alpha-beta T cells were reportedly derived from several hundred expanded clones that came from non-depleted graft cells.

TCRbeta library preparation incorporated unique molecular identifiers. TCRdb analysed the PCR reads with MiXCR anew, one entry per CDR3 protein. The sample has about 900,000 distinct CDR3 sequences, about 30% seen once. The germline V and J ends were trimmed by 4 bases and 2 bases, with 18 bases remaining between them. Germline-derived CDR1 and CDR2 are SQVTM and ANQGSEA. The length of the CDR3 is 15 residues. There are many counts of this clonotype. Its specificity is unknown. V is TRBV29-1 and J is TRBJ2-7, with D perhaps TRBD2 (6 bases). The sequence was collected from a boy in the first two years of life who had a stem cell transplant for SCID, so the T cells may come from the graft donor. Source: PBMCs, mostly from graft donor cells, taken 360 days after TCRalphabeta/CD19-depleted stem cell transplant. CDR3 sequence (DNA): TGCAGCGTTGGGATCTACGGGACTCATCCCTACGAGCAGTACTTC. Translation gives CSVGIYGTHPYEQYF.